This TCR beta chain was recovered during a study of blood T cell repertoires in COVID-19. Study-wide context: Samples came from the United States, Italy and Spain, spanning acute and convalescent COVID-19.

Methods used by the authors: Estimates of nucleated cell counts were drawn from the amplification of reference gene primers. TCRdb keeps only in-frame clones here, not all; method: immunoSEQ multiplex PCR. The V and J calls and clone size are taken from that table; D and trimming were inferred from the DNA. The sample records about 50,000 clones, roughly 85% being singletons. The CDR3 consists of 12 residues. With 8 bases removed from V and 6 bases from J, the gap between germline ends came to 11 bases. Looked up from germline, CDR1 is LNHNV and CDR2 is YYDKDF (reference sequence). Input material: peripheral blood. The gene calls are TRBV15 and TRBJ2-1; D perhaps matches TRBD2 (5 bases). The origin of this receptor is a man in his 70s with acute or convalescent COVID-19. CDR3 loop: CATGGHGNEQFF. The CDR3 nucleotides read TGTGCCACCGGCGGGCACGGCAATGAGCAGTTCTTC.